Presented here are 23 T cell receptor beta chains from one specimen sequenced in a study of T cells after yellow fever vaccination. One entry per CDR3 protein results from TCRdb running MiXCR on the 5' RACE reads. The sample consists of 300,000 to 350,000 distinct CDR3 sequences, 3.5% to 4.5% of them appearing once. The starting material was PBMCs, obtained 15 days after the yellow fever booster vaccination. The receptors were sampled from a man between 18 and 29 years old who received the YFV17D yellow fever vaccine.

This clonotype was observed many times. V is TRBV7-8 and J is TRBJ2-5; D gene unclear. Germline-derived CDR1 and CDR2 are SGHVS and FQNEAQ. Trimming shortened V by 1 base and J by 0 bases, and 12 bases separated the two germline ends. This CDR3 comprises 16 residues. CDR3 residues: CASSLGPLGYQETQYF. The CDR3 nucleotides read TGTGCCAGCAGCTTAGGCCCCCTAGGGTACCAAGAGACCCAGTACTTC.

This clonotype has just a few counts. The genes are TRBV7-2 and TRBJ2-3, with 7 bases identical to TRBD2. J was trimmed by 5 bases and V by 7 bases; bases with no gene match: 9. Germline-derived CDR1 and CDR2 are SGHTA and FQGNSA. The CDR3 contains 14 residues. CDR3 sequence (DNA): TGTGCCAGCATGCTGGCGGGGGACCAAGATACGCAGTATTTT. It encodes CASMLAGDQDTQYF. Complete variable domain (other parts from reference TRBV7-2 and TRBJ2-3): GAGVSQSPSNKVTEKGKDVELRCDPISGHTALYWYRQSLGQGLEFLIYFQGNSAPDKSGLPSDRFSAERTGGSVSTLTIQRTQQEDSAVYLCASMLAGDQDTQYFGPGTRLTVL.

CDR3 sequence (DNA): TGTGCCACCAGTGTTGCAGGGGAAGGCACTGAAGCTTTCTTT. This encodes CATSVAGEGTEAFF. V and J are TRBV24-1 and TRBJ1-1; D might be TRBD1 (6 bases). This CDR3 has 14 residues. Trimming took off 5 bases at V and 4 bases at J, with 13 bases between the two ends. The V gene's germline CDR1 is KGHDR and CDR2 SFDVKD.

This clonotype was observed a few times. This chain uses TRBV7-9 with TRBJ1-3; tentative D call: TRBD1 (5 bases). CDR3 length: 16 residues. Germline assignment: CDR1 SEHNR and CDR2 FQNEAQ (reference sequence). The ends were cut back, 1 base at V and 0 bases at J, with 10 bases in the middle. The CDR3 here is CASSLDGANSGNTIYF. The CDR3 coding sequence is TGTGCCAGCAGCTTAGATGGGGCGAACTCTGGAAACACCATATATTTT.

The chain uses TRBV7-8 and TRBJ2-7, with D possibly matching TRBD1 (6 bases). Per germline, CDR1 SGHVS and CDR2 FQNEAQ. This CDR3 is 13 amino acids long. The ends were cut back, 4 bases at V and 7 bases at J, with 14 bases in the middle. CDR3: CASSSRQAREQYF. Written as DNA, the CDR3 is TGTGCCAGCAGCTCAAGACAGGCGAGGGAGCAGTACTTC.

This clonotype was seen repeatedly, ten times or more. This sequence joins TRBV6-6 and TRBJ2-5; perhaps TRBD1 as D (5 bases). V lost 5 bases, J lost 0 bases, and 10 bases lay in between. Germline lookup yields CDR1 MNHNY and CDR2 SVGAGI (reference sequence). The length of the CDR3 is 14 residues. The CDR3 region is CASSLKGHQETQYF. The CDR3 region has the DNA TGTGCCAGCAGTCTTAAGGGGCACCAAGAGACCCAGTACTTC.

This clonotype was seen a few times. The CDR3, as DNA: TGCGCCAGCAGCGTACTAGGTTCGAACACCGGGGAGCTGTTTTTT. Protein sequence: CASSVLGSNTGELFF. The chain combines TRBV5-1 with TRBJ2-2, with TRBD2 as a possible D gene (5 bases). The CDR3 has 15 residues. The germline V gene has CDR1 SGHRS and CDR2 YFSETQ. V lost 4 bases, J lost 0 bases, and 10 bases lay in between. The whole variable domain, filled in from reference TRBV5-1 and TRBJ2-2, reads KAGVTQTPRYLIKTRGQQVTLSCSPISGHRSVSWYQQTPGQGLQFLFEYFSETQRNKGNFPGRFSGRQFSNSRSEMNVSTLELGDSALYLCASSVLGSNTGELFFGEGSRLTVL.

This clonotype has ten or more counts. Here the CDR3 reads CASSFRPVGVSTDTQYF. Here the CDR3 DNA reads TGTGCCAGCAGCTTTCGTCCAGTGGGGGTCAGCACAGATACGCAGTATTTT. The V call is TRBV7-6, the J call TRBJ2-3; D is perhaps TRBD1 or TRBD2 (5 bases each). This CDR3 comprises 17 residues. V gave up 3 bases and J gave up 0 bases, with 16 bases separating them. Germline-derived CDR1 and CDR2 are SGHVS and FNYEAQ.

This clonotype was detected many times. The chain joins TRBV5-1 to TRBJ2-5; D may correspond to TRBD1 or TRBD2 (5 bases each). The CDR3 covers 13 residues. V was pared by 6 bases and J by 2 bases, with 11 bases between. Germline CDR1 reads SGHRS; CDR2 reads YFSETQ. Here the CDR3 reads CASNEGLQETQYF. CDR3 coding DNA: TGCGCCAGCAATGAGGGGCTGCAAGAGACCCAGTACTTC.

CDR3 in DNA: TGTGCCAGCAGATTCGGCCCAGGGGCCGGCGAGCAGTACTTC. Its translation is CASRFGPGAGEQYF. The V call is TRBV5-4, the J call TRBJ2-7; TRBD1 is a possible D gene (6 bases). This CDR3 has 14 residues. Between the trimmed V and J ends, which lost 5 bases and 6 bases, there was a span of 18 bases. CDR1 is SGHNT, CDR2 YYREEE, per germline (reference sequence).

In its sample, this clonotype was seen many times. CDR3 in DNA: TGCAGCGTTGGTACTACGAACACTGAAGCTTTCTTT. This sequence encodes CSVGTTNTEAFF. V is TRBV29-1 and J is TRBJ1-1; D not certain. The germline V gene has CDR1 SQVTM and CDR2 ANQGSEA. The CDR3 extends over 12 amino acids. Trimming removed 4 bases at V and 1 base at J, with 7 bases between.

This clonotype occurred a few times. CDR3 in DNA: TGTGCCAGCTCACCAAGTCAGACAGGGGACCACGAGCAGTACTTC. This sequence encodes CASSPSQTGDHEQYF. The chain employs TRBV18 and TRBJ2-7, with TRBD1 matching over 8 bases. Germline CDR1 KGHSH, CDR2 LQKENI. After removal of 2 bases from V and 5 bases from J, the junction contained 8 bases not matched to a gene. There are 15 residues in the CDR3. Variable domain in full (rest from reference TRBV18 and TRBJ2-7): NAGVMQNPRHLVRRRGQEARLRCSPMKGHSHVYWYRQLPEEGLKFMVYLQKENIIDESGMPKERFSAEFPKEGPSILRIQQVVRGDSAAYFCASSPSQTGDHEQYFGPGTRLTVT.

This clonotype has ten or more counts. DNA of the CDR3: TGTGCCAGCAGCCCGACAGGGGGTTTTCAGCCCCAGCATTTT. The encoded protein is CASSPTGGFQPQHF. The chain combines TRBV5-5 with TRBJ1-5; TRBD1 matches 9 bases. The CDR3 totals 14 residues. Germline V CDR1 and CDR2: SGHKS, YYEKEE (reference sequence). Trimming cost V 4 bases and J 6 bases; bases outside gene matches: 5.

The chain uses TRBV15 and TRBJ2-3, with TRBD1 matching 9 bases. J gave up 0 bases and V 5 bases, and 3 bases lay outside the gene matches. Germline V gene lookup returns CDR1 LNHNV and CDR2 YYDKDF (reference sequence). This CDR3 contains 15 residues. The CDR3 DNA sequence: TGTGCCACCAGCTTTGGGACAGGGAGCACAGATACGCAGTATTTT. This sequence encodes CATSFGTGSTDTQYF.

This chain links TRBV6-6 with TRBJ2-7; the D gene could be TRBD1 or TRBD2 (5 bases each). Germline V CDR1 and CDR2: MNHNY, SVGAGI (reference sequence). With 6 bases removed from V and 3 bases from J, the gap between germline ends came to 12 bases. CDR3 length: 13 amino acids. The DNA of the CDR3 is TGTGCCAGCAGGGAGGAAGGGGTCTACGAGCAGTACGTC. It specifies CASREEGVYEQYV.

This sequence joins TRBV10-3 and TRBJ2-1; TRBD2 matches at 10 bases. CDR1 and CDR2 from the germline V gene are ENHRY and SYGVKD. CDR3 size: 18 residues. With V trimmed by 8 bases and J by 4 bases, 17 bases remained unmatched. The CDR3 loop is CAIQGRLAGAGGYNEQFF. In nucleotides, the CDR3 is TGTGCCATCCAAGGTCGGCTAGCGGGGGCCGGGGGGTACAATGAGCAGTTCTTC.

This clonotype was recorded a few times. The chain employs TRBV12-3 or TRBV12-4 and TRBJ2-1; possible D gene TRBD2, 7 bases. The CDR3 has 15 amino acids. V was cut by 7 bases and J by 0 bases, with 13 bases left in between. As DNA, the CDR3 is TGTGCCAGCATTAGGGGGGGTGGCTCCTACAATGAGCAGTTCTTC. This codes for CASIRGGGSYNEQFF.

This clonotype was found many times. This rearrangement joins TRBV5-1 to TRBJ2-1, with TRBD2 matching 8 bases. The CDR3 has 16 residues. Germline CDR1 and CDR2: SGHRS and YFSETQ. The ends lost 1 base at V and 5 bases at J; junction bases unmatched: 8. The CDR3 DNA is TGCGCCAGCAGCTTGACCCCCATCGGGGGGGACAATGAGCAGTTCTTC. Translated, it gives CASSLTPIGGDNEQFF.

This clonotype turned up a few times. The V call is TRBV20-1, the J call TRBJ2-7, with 10 bases that match TRBD2. The CDR3 covers 18 residues. CDR1 and CDR2 from the germline V gene are DFQATT and SNEGSKA (reference sequence). V dropped 3 bases and J dropped 11; count of bases not matched to a gene: 25. CDR3 in amino acids: CSASPPPERGGQTPREYV. The CDR3 bases are TGCAGTGCTAGCCCCCCCCCTGAGCGGGGGGGGCAGACTCCGCGGGAGTACGTC.

CDR3: CASSLGQDEIYGYTF. The CDR3 DNA follows: TGTGCCAGCTCCCTGGGACAGGACGAGATCTATGGCTACACCTTC. The V gene is TRBV18, the J gene TRBJ1-2, with TRBD1 matching 8 bases. The CDR3 spans 15 residues. Germline trimming cut 6 bases from V and 4 bases from J; bases unmatched to any gene: 10. Germline CDR1 KGHSH, CDR2 LQKENI.

Many counts were recorded for this clonotype. The chain recombines TRBV10-3 with TRBJ1-5, with unresolved D. The CDR3 totals 13 residues. V was trimmed by 7 bases and J by 0 bases, leaving 7 bases between them. Germline CDR1 reads ENHRY; CDR2 reads SYGVKD. CDR3: CAIKGNSNQPQHF. Here the CDR3 DNA reads TGTGCCATCAAAGGAAATAGCAATCAGCCCCAGCATTTT.

The genes are TRBV29-1 and TRBJ1-2; perhaps TRBD1 as D (5 bases). The CDR3 length is 13 residues. V lost 4 bases and J 5 bases, leaving 14 bases between the germline ends. Germline CDR1 is SQVTM and CDR2 is ANQGSEA. As DNA, the CDR3 is TGCAGCGTTGTCCGTCAGGGAGTTTATGGCTACACCTTC. This translates into CSVVRQGVYGYTF.

This clonotype was detected many times. The rearrangement uses TRBV6-6 and TRBJ1-5; D possibly corresponds to TRBD1 (6 bases). The CDR3 runs to 15 residues. Trimming removed 0 bases from V and 8 bases from J, with 14 bases in between. Germline lookup yields CDR1 MNHNY and CDR2 SVGAGI (reference sequence). The chain's CDR3 is CASSYSTGGMEPQHF. In DNA, the CDR3 is TGTGCCAGCAGTTACTCGACAGGAGGAATGGAGCCCCAGCATTTT.